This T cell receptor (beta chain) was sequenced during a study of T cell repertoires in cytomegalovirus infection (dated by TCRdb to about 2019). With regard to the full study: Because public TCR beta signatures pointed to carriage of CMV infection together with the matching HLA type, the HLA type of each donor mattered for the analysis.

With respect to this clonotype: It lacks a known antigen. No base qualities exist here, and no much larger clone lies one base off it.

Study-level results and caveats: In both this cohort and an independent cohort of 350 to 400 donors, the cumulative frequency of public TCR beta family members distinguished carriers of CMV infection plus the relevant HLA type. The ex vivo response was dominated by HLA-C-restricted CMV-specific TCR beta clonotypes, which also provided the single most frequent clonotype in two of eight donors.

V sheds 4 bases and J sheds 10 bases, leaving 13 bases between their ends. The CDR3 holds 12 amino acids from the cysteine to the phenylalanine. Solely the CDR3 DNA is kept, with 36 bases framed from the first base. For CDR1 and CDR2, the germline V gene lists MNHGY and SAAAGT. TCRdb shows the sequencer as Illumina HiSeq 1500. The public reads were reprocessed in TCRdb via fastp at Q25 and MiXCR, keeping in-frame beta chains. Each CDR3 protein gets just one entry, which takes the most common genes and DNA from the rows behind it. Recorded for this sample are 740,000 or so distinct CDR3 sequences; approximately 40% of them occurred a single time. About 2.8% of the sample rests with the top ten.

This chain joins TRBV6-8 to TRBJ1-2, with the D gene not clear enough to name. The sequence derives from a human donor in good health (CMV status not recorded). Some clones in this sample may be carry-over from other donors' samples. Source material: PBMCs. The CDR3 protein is CASSWNSGVYTF. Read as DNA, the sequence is TGTGCCAGCAGTTGGAACAGTGGGGTCTACACCTTC.